This T cell receptor (gamma chain) was captured in a study of gamma-delta T cells after stem cell transplantation. TCRdb reprocessed the RT-PCR reads using CATT. This table has a few thousand gamma-chain clones, approximately 21% appearing once. The CDR3 runs 13 residues. Trimming cost V 4 bases and J 6 bases; bases outside gene matches: 9. Germline CDR1 and CDR2: VENAVY and YDSYNSRV. This clone has more than one count but fewer than ten. The receptor comes from a human donor. It is not recorded whose cells these are; they may come from a transplant donor. This rearrangement joins TRGV8 to TRGJ1 or TRGJ2. Material: gamma-delta T cells. This chain's CDR3 is CATWEGPCYKKLF. Written as DNA, the CDR3 is TGTGCCACCTGGGAGGGCCCTTGTTATAAGAAACTCTTT.